This entry lists 8 T cell receptor beta chains sequenced from one sample in a study of T cell repertoires in cytomegalovirus infection (dated by TCRdb to between 2018 and 2020). Sequenced using an Illumina HiSeq 1500. TCRdb redid the processing of the public reads, applying fastp at Q25 and MiXCR, and retained in-frame beta chains. Rows with a matching CDR3 protein are joined into one entry that keeps the most common DNA and genes. Present in this sample are around 550,000 distinct CDR3 sequences, about 30% of which were seen just once. Clones ranked in the top ten supply roughly 13% of the sample. Sequenced input: PBMCs. Receptor source: a human donor in good health (CMV status not recorded). Some clones in this sample may be carry-over from other donors' samples.

The J gene is TRBJ2-5, the V gene TRBV4-3; 8 bases line up with TRBD1. Germline values: CDR1 LGHNA, CDR2 YSLEER. The CDR3 is 16 residues long. Unmatched junction bases numbered 10, after V lost 3 bases and J lost 4 bases. Here the CDR3 DNA reads TGCGCCAGCAGCCAGGGGGCTAGGACAGGGATAGAGACCCAGTACTTC. Translating gives CASSQGARTGIETQYF.

The chain carries TRBV10-3 and TRBJ1-3, with a tentative D call TRBD1 (6 bases). Germline loops: CDR1 ENHRY, CDR2 SYGVKD. CDR3 length: 14 residues. Between the trimmed V and J ends, which lost 3 bases and 4 bases, there was a span of 10 bases. CDR3 sequence: CAISENRDGNTIYF. CDR3 DNA: TGTGCCATCAGTGAAAACAGGGACGGAAACACCATATATTTT.

This chain uses TRBV28 with TRBJ1-3; D gene ambiguous. There are 11 residues in the CDR3. The ends were cut back, 3 bases at V and 8 bases at J, with 5 bases in the middle. The germline CDR1 and CDR2 sequences are MDHEN and SYDVKM. This CDR3 reads CASSLAYTIYF. The CDR3 DNA reads as TGTGCCAGCAGTTTGGCCTACACCATATATTTT.

This clonotype was observed at least ten times. The chain combines TRBV7-2 with TRBJ1-1; 11 bases line up with TRBD1. Germline CDR1 is SGHTA and CDR2 is FQGNSA. The CDR3 contains 15 residues. Unmatched junction bases numbered 2, after V lost 4 bases and J lost 1 base. CDR3: CASSSGTGGNTEAFF. CDR3 DNA: TGTGCCAGCAGCTCCGGGACAGGGGGGAACACTGAAGCTTTCTTT.

The chain combines TRBV30 with TRBJ1-1; tentatively, D is TRBD1 (5 bases). CDR1 is GTSNPN and CDR2 is SVGIG in the germline V gene (reference sequence). The CDR3 consists of 16 residues. Trimming shortened V by 0 bases and J by 3 bases, and 17 bases separated the two germline ends. The DNA for the CDR3 is TGTGCCTGGAGTGTAACAATCGGGCCGGGGGACACTGAAGCTTTCTTT. Translated, it gives CAWSVTIGPGDTEAFF. Full variable domain (rest looked up from reference TRBV30 and TRBJ1-1): SQTIHQWPATLVQPVGSPLSLECTVEGTSNPNLYWYRQAAGRGLQLLFYSVGIGQISSEVPQNLSASRPQDRQFILSSKKLLLSDSGFYLCAWSVTIGPGDTEAFFGQGTRLTVV.

V gene TRBV19 combines with J gene TRBJ2-6, with 10 nucleotides matching TRBD1. Germline V CDR1 and CDR2: LNHDA, SQIVND (reference sequence). The CDR3 spans 17 residues. V lost 3 bases and J lost 3; bases outside the gene matches: 5. DNA of the CDR3: TGTGCCAGTAGTATCGTGGGACAGGGGAGTGGGGCCAACGTCCTGACTTTC. The encoded protein is CASSIVGQGSGANVLTF.

The sample holds one count of this clonotype. Given the absence of the conserved phenylalanine or tryptophan at the CDR3 end, a read error is likely. The chain joins TRBV7-6 to TRBJ1-1; possibly TRBD1 for D (6 bases). The CDR3 contains 20 residues. Germline V lookup: CDR1 SGHVS, CDR2 FNYEAQ. Trimming took off 2 bases at V and 4 bases at J, with 29 bases between the two ends. The CDR3: CASSLRMIGTILEGSTEAFL. Written as DNA, the CDR3 is TGTGCCAGCAGCTTACGGATGATAGGGACAATCCTAGAGGGAAGCACTGAAGCTTTCCTT.

To note about this clonotype: One end of the junction varies from germline; a read error may be responsible. The V call is TRBV10-3, the J call TRBJ1-6; D unclear. Germline values: CDR1 ENHRY, CDR2 SYGVKD. The CDR3 is 13 amino acids. CDR3 loop: CAINELANSPLHF. The CDR3 DNA sequence: TGTGCCATCAATGAGTTGGCCAATTCACCCCTCCACTTT.